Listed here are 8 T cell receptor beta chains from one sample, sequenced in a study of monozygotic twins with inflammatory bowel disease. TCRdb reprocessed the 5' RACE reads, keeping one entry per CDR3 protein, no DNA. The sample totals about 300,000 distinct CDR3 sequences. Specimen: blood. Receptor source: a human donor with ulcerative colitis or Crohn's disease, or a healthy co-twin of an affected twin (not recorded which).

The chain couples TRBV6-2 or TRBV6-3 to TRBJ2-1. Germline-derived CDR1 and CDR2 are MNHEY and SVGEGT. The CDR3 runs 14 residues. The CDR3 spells CASMVRGPYNEQFF.

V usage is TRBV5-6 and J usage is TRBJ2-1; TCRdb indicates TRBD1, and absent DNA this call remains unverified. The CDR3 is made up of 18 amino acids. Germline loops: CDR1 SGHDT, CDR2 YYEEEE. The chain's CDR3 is CASSQPQGRRSPYNEQFF.

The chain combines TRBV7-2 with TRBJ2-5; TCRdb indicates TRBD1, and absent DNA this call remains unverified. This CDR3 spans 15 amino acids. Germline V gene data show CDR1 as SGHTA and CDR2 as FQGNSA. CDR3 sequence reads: CASSFGGAGGETQYF.

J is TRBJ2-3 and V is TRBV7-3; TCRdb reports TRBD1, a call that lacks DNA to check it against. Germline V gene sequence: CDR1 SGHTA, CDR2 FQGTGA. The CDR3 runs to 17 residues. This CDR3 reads CASSLNANRDSLDTQYF.

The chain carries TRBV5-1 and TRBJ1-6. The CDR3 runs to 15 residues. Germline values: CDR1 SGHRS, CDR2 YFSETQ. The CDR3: CASSLAGGLVSPLHF.

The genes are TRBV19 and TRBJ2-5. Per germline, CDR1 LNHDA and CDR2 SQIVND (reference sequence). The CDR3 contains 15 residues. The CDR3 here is CASSIEGRHQETQYF. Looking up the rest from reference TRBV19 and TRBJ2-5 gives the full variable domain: DGGITQSPKYLFRKEGQNVTLSCEQNLNHDAMYWYRQDPGQGLRLIYYSQIVNDFQKGDIAEGYSVSREKKESFPLTVTSAQKNPTAFYLCASSIEGRHQETQYFGPGTRLLVL.

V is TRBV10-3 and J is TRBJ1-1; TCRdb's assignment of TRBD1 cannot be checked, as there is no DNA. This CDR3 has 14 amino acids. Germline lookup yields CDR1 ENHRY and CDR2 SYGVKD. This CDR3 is CAISPTGMNTEAFF.

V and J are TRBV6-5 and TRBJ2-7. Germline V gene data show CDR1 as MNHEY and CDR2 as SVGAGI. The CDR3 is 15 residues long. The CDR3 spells CASSYSLGDSYEQYF.